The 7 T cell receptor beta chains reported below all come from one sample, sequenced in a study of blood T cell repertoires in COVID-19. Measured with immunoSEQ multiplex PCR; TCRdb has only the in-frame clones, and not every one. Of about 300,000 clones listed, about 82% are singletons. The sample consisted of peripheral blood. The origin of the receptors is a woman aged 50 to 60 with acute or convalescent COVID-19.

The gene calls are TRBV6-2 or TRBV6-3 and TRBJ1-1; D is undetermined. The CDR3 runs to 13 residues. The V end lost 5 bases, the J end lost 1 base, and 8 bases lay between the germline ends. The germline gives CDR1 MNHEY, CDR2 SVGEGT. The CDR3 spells CASSAIRNTEAFF. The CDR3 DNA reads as TGTGCCAGCAGTGCCATCAGGAACACTGAAGCTTTCTTT.

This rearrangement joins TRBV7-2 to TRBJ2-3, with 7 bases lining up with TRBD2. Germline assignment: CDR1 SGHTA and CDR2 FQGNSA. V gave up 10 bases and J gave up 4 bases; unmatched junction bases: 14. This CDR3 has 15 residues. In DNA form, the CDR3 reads TGTGCCACCTCCCGAGGGTTAGCGGGCGCAGATACGCAGTATTTT. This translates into CATSRGLAGADTQYF.

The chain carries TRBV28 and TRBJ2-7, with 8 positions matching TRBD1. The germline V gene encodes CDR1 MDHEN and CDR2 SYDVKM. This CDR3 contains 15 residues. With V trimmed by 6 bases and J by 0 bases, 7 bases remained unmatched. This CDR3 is CASRQPGQVSYEQYF. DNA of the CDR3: TGTGCCAGCAGACAGCCGGGACAGGTCTCCTACGAGCAGTACTTC. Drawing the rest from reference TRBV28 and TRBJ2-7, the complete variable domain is DVKVTQSSRYLVKRTGEKVFLECVQDMDHENMFWYRQDPGLGLRLIYFSYDVKMKEKGDIPEGYSVSREKKERFSLILESASTNQTSMYLCASRQPGQVSYEQYFGPGTRLTVT.

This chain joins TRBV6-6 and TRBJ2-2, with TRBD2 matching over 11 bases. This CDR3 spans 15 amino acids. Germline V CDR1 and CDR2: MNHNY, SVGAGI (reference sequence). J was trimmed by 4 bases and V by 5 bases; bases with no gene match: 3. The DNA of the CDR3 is TGTGCCAGCAGTGCGACTAGCGGGATCACCGGGGAGCTGTTTTTT. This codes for CASSATSGITGELFF.

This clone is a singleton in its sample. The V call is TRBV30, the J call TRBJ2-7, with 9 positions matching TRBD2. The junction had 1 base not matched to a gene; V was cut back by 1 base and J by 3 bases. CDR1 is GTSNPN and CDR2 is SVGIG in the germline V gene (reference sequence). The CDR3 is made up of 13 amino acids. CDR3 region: CAWSASGIYEQYF. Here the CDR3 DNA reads TGTGCCTGGAGTGCTAGCGGGATCTACGAGCAGTACTTC.

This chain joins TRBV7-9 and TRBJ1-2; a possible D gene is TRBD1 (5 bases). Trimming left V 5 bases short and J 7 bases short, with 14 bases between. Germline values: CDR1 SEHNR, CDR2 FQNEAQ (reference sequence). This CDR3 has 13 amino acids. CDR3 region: CASSKPAGVGYTF. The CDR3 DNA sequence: TGTGCCAGCAGCAAACCGGCGGGGGTTGGCTACACCTTC.

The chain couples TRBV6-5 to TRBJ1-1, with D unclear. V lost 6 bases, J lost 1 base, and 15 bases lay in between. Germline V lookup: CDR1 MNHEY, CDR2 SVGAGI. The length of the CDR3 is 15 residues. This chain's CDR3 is CASRPDGVRNTEAFF. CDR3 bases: TGTGCCAGCAGGCCTGACGGGGTAAGGAACACTGAAGCTTTCTTT.